Listed below are T cell receptor beta chains from one sample, sequenced in a study of blood T cell repertoires in COVID-19. Repertoires were generated with immunoSEQ multiplex PCR, while TCRdb's copy carries only in-frame clones and drops some. The data hold over 200,000 clones, with 75% to 90% observed a single time. Sequenced input: peripheral blood. All receptors come from a human donor in a cohort sampled during active COVID-19. Both conserved end residues are part of each CDR3. The D gene is left open where the match is weak. Rows may omit the clone size; those that give it use once, few, many or a size class.

- TRBJ1-2 - 14 TRBV6-5 TGTGCCAGCAGTTACTCGGGGGGACGGGCTGGCTACACCTTC CASSYSGGRAGYTF
- TRBJ2-7 - 13 TRBV6-5 TGTGCCAGCAGATTAGACAGAGGCTCGGAGCAGTACTTC CASRLDRGSEQYF
- TRBJ1-1 - 15 TRBV5-5 TGTGCCAGCAGTTCCTTCGACAGGCCGAACACTGAAGCTTTCTTT CASSSFDRPNTEAFF
once TRBJ1-1 - 18 TRBV21-1 TGTGCCAGCAGCACCGTTCTTCAGGGGGCTTTGGTGGACACTGAAGCTTTCTTT CASSTVLQGALVDTEAFF
- TRBJ2-7 - 12 TRBV6-5 TGTGCCAGCAGTTACTCGACTGGCGAGCAGTACTTC CASSYSTGEQYF
- TRBJ2-7 TRBD2 14 TRBV5-4 TGTGCCAGCAGCTTAGCGGGAGAAGAGGACGAGCAGTACTTC CASSLAGEEDEQYF
few TRBJ1-3 - 14 TRBV9 TGTGCCAGCAGCCCCGCGGGTTGGGGAAACACCATATATTTT CASSPAGWGNTIYF
once TRBJ2-3 - 16 TRBV30 TGTGCCTGGAGTTTCCTAAAGACAGCCTCCACAGATACGCAGTATTTT CAWSFLKTASTDTQYF
few TRBJ2-7 - 13 TRBV18 TGTGCCAGCTCACCGTTCAGCTCCTACGAGCAGTACTTC CASSPFSSYEQYF
- TRBJ2-7 TRBD2 12 TRBV27 TGTAGTAGCGCGGGAGGGCTAAACGAGCAGTACTTC CSSAGGLNEQYF
- TRBJ2-3 TRBD2 15 TRBV30 TGTGCCTGGAGCCTAGGGAGGGAGATGAAAGATACGCAGTATTTT CAWSLGREMKDTQYF
- TRBJ2-1 - 16 TRBV28 TGTGCCAGCAGTTTATGGAGGGGGGGTCTGGGGAATGAGCAGTTCTTC CASSLWRGGLGNEQFF
- TRBJ2-3 - 13 TRBV5-1 TGCGCCAGCAGCTCGGTTAGCACAGATACGCAGTATTTT CASSSVSTDTQYF
- TRBJ2-1 TRBD2 16 TRBV9 TGTGCCAGCAGCGTAGTTGATAGCGGGAGGGGTAATGAGCAGTTCTTC CASSVVDSGRGNEQFF
- TRBJ2-2 TRBD2 19 TRBV4-2 TGTGCCAGCAGCCAAGGAGGGACAATAGCGGGAGGGCGCTACGGGGAGCTGTTTTTT CASSQGGTIAGGRYGELFF
- TRBJ2-7 - 13 TRBV6-5 TGTGCCAGCAGTTACGCCGGGGCCTACGAGCAGTACTTC CASSYAGAYEQYF
- TRBJ1-4 TRBD1 15 TRBV7-8 TGTGCCAGCAGCGCCCGAACGACAGGGGATGAAAAACTGTTTTTT CASSARTTGDEKLFF
- TRBJ2-3 TRBD2 16 TRBV5-4 TGTGCCAGCAGCCCGGGGACTAGCGGGAGGTCGCATACGCAGTATTTT CASSPGTSGRSHTQYF
- TRBJ1-2 - 15 TRBV28 TGTGCCAGCAGGAGAACAGGGCGGTATAACTATGGCTACACCTTC CASRRTGRYNYGYTF
- TRBJ1-3 TRBD1 14 TRBV4-3 TGCGCCAGCAGCCGGGGGACAGGGATTGACACCATATATTTT CASSRGTGIDTIYF
- TRBJ2-3 TRBD2 14 TRBV3-1/TRBV3-2 TGTGCCAGCAGCCTAACCGGGGGGGCAGATACGCAGTATTTT CASSLTGGADTQYF
- TRBJ2-7 TRBD2 16 TRBV19 TGTGCCAGTAGTAATTACCTAGCGGATAGCTCCTACGAGCAGTACTTC CASSNYLADSSYEQYF
- TRBJ1-4 - 15 TRBV28 TGTGCCAGCAGTTTAACCGGGACTGGTAATGAAAAACTGTTTTTT CASSLTGTGNEKLFF
many TRBJ2-3 - 16 TRBV27 TGTGCCAGCAGTTTAACCGATCCAAGGCAGGCAGATACGCAGTATTTT CASSLTDPRQADTQYF